The next 26 T cell receptor beta chains were all read from a single sample in a study of blood T cell repertoires in COVID-19. Assay used: immunoSEQ multiplex PCR; TCRdb lists only in-frame clones, some missing. The sample lists 75,000 to 90,000 clones; roughly 86% were seen once. Sequenced: peripheral blood. The receptors were gathered from a man over 45 with active COVID-19.

The chain joins TRBV7-2 to TRBJ2-7, with 7 bases lining up with TRBD1. The V and J ends lost 6 bases and 5 bases, in that order; junction bases with no gene match: 10. Germline values: CDR1 SGHTA, CDR2 FQGNSA. The CDR3 covers 14 residues. This chain's CDR3 is CASSINTGVHEQYF. In DNA, the CDR3 is TGTGCCAGCAGTATAAACACAGGGGTCCACGAGCAGTACTTC.

V is TRBV4-1 and J is TRBJ2-5; 8 bases map to TRBD2. From germline, CDR1 is MGHRA and CDR2 YSYEKL. The CDR3 totals 17 residues. The V and J ends lost 5 bases and 5 bases, in that order; junction bases with no gene match: 16. The CDR3 region is CASSYGGAVSSGETQYF. The CDR3 nucleotides are TGCGCCAGCAGCTACGGGGGGGCCGTATCATCCGGGGAGACCCAGTACTTC.

This chain joins TRBV28 and TRBJ2-7, with a weak D call TRBD2 (7 bases). CDR3 length: 18 amino acids. Per the germline V gene, CDR1 is MDHEN and CDR2 is SYDVKM. V was pared by 10 bases and J by 1 base, with 29 bases between. The CDR3: CATTSPGGEKVGSYEQYF. The CDR3 DNA is TGTGCCACCACCTCCCCGGGGGGCGAAAAAGTGGGGTCCTACGAGCAGTACTTC.

The gene calls are TRBV6-5 and TRBJ1-1, with D perhaps matching TRBD1 (6 bases). Trimming took off 6 bases at V and 0 bases at J, with 11 bases between the two ends. CDR1 is MNHEY, CDR2 SVGAGI, per germline. There are 14 residues in the CDR3. The chain's CDR3 is CASRFGQLNTEAFF. In nucleotides, the CDR3 is TGTGCCAGCAGGTTCGGACAGCTGAACACTGAAGCTTTCTTT.

This clone turned up a few times. The V call is TRBV4-2, the J call TRBJ2-2; a possible D gene is TRBD2 (6 bases). Between the trimmed V and J ends, which lost 4 bases and 0 bases, there was a span of 18 bases. The germline CDR1 and CDR2 sequences are LGHNA and YNFKEQ. The CDR3 is 18 amino acids. As DNA, the CDR3 is TGTGCCAGCAGCCGGGGATTGGTAGCGGTCCCGAACACCGGGGAGCTGTTTTTT. Translated: CASSRGLVAVPNTGELFF.

The CDR3 sequence: CASSLSLWTSGGDEQFF. The DNA for the CDR3 is TGCGCCAGCAGCCTCTCCTTATGGACTAGCGGGGGCGATGAGCAGTTCTTC. The chain couples TRBV5-1 to TRBJ2-1, with TRBD2 identical over 13 bases. CDR1 SGHRS and CDR2 YFSETQ come from the germline V gene. V lost 4 bases to trimming and J lost 8 bases; unmatched junction nucleotides: 12. This CDR3 has 17 amino acids.

In the case of this clone: One end of the junction is discordant with germline, which a read error may explain. The V and J genes are TRBV19 and TRBJ2-1; 8 nucleotides align to TRBD1. Germline CDR1 reads LNHDA; CDR2 reads SQIVND (reference sequence). This CDR3 is built from 14 residues. CDR3 sequence: CASSTTGAYNEQFF. The CDR3 bases are TGTGCCAGCAGTACGACAGGGGCCTACAATGAGCAGTTCTTC.

The J gene is TRBJ1-1, the V gene TRBV6-5; the D is unclear. V shed 7 bases and J shed 3 bases, with 12 bases lying between them. The CDR3 covers 13 residues. Germline loops: CDR1 MNHEY, CDR2 SVGAGI. The CDR3 region is CASTVTPYTEAFF. CDR3 DNA: TGTGCCAGCACTGTAACACCTTACACTGAAGCTTTCTTT.

The genes are TRBV3-1 (or the pseudogene TRBV3-2) and TRBJ2-5; D is perhaps TRBD2 (5 bases). Germline loops: CDR1 LGHDT, CDR2 YNNKEL (reference sequence). This CDR3 is built from 13 residues. The ends were cut back, 4 bases at V and 5 bases at J, with 11 bases in the middle. CDR3 sequence reads: CASSLSGSETQYF. The CDR3 bases are TGTGCCAGCAGCCTTTCGGGAAGCGAGACCCAGTACTTC.

The chain joins TRBV19 to TRBJ1-5; D call uncertain. Per germline, CDR1 LNHDA and CDR2 SQIVND (reference sequence). V was shortened by 7 bases and J by 2 bases, with 12 bases between the two germline ends. The CDR3 length is 14 residues. In nucleotides, the CDR3 is TGTGCCAGTACCTCTGAAGCGGGCAATCAGCCCCAGCATTTT. Its translation: CASTSEAGNQPQHF.

The chain combines TRBV11-2 with TRBJ1-2; 8 nucleotides match TRBD1. Per the germline V gene, CDR1 is SGHAT and CDR2 is FQNNGV. The CDR3 extends over 15 amino acids. The ends lost 4 bases at V and 3 bases at J; junction bases unmatched: 7. Here the CDR3 DNA reads TGTGCCAGCAGCTCCAGTCAGGGGGCGGACTATGGCTACACCTTC. The encoded protein is CASSSSQGADYGYTF. The complete variable domain, with remaining parts taken from reference TRBV11-2 and TRBJ1-2, reads EAGVAQSPRYKIIEKRQSVAFWCNPISGHATLYWYQQILGQGPKLLIQFQNNGVVDDSQLPKDRFSAERLKGVDSTLKIQPAKLEDSAVYLCASSSSQGADYGYTFGSGTRLTVV.

In this sample, this clone turned up a few times. The genes are TRBV4-3 and TRBJ1-6, with a tentative D call TRBD1 (5 bases). Trimming took 0 bases from V and 3 from J, leaving 21 bases between them. Germline V CDR1 and CDR2: LGHNA, YSLEER. The CDR3 consists of 20 residues. This chain's CDR3 is CASSQDKVLQGSYYNSPLHF. Here the CDR3 DNA reads TGCGCCAGCAGCCAAGATAAAGTACTCCAGGGAAGCTACTATAATTCACCCCTCCACTTT.

The V and J genes are TRBV7-9 and TRBJ2-7; 7 bases fit TRBD1. V shed 1 base, J shed 5 bases, and the junction held 5 bases outside the gene matches. This CDR3 has 14 amino acids. Germline V gives CDR1 SEHNR, CDR2 FQNEAQ (reference sequence). The CDR3 region has the DNA TGTGCCAGCAGCTTAGGACAGGGATTTAACGAGCAGTACTTC. Translating it yields CASSLGQGFNEQYF.

V is TRBV18 and J is TRBJ2-5; the match to TRBD2 covers 9 bases. CDR1 is KGHSH and CDR2 is LQKENI in the germline V gene. Trimming removed 1 base from V and 2 bases from J; junction bases left unmatched: 5. This CDR3 contains 16 residues. In DNA form, the CDR3 reads TGTGCCAGCTCACCACAGGCGGGAGGGGTTCAAGAGACCCAGTACTTC. As protein: CASSPQAGGVQETQYF. Full variable domain (rest looked up from reference TRBV18 and TRBJ2-5): NAGVMQNPRHLVRRRGQEARLRCSPMKGHSHVYWYRQLPEEGLKFMVYLQKENIIDESGMPKERFSAEFPKEGPSILRIQQVVRGDSAAYFCASSPQAGGVQETQYFGPGTRLLVL.

This chain joins TRBV6-5 and TRBJ1-2; D gene ambiguous. From germline, CDR1 is MNHEY and CDR2 SVGAGI. The V end lost 2 bases, the J end lost 6 bases, and 16 bases lay between the germline ends. The CDR3 loop spans 15 amino acids. CDR3 nucleotide sequence: TGTGCCAGCAGTTACAGCGGAGGATCCGGCAATGGCTACACCTTC. Amino acid sequence: CASSYSGGSGNGYTF.

V is TRBV20-1 and J is TRBJ2-1; TRBD1 matches at 10 bases. Germline values: CDR1 DFQATT, CDR2 SNEGSKA (reference sequence). This CDR3 region has 15 residues. V trimming: 3 bases; J trimming: 8 bases; junction bases outside the gene matches: 10. The CDR3 is CSASEMGTGDDEQFF. The CDR3 coding sequence is TGCAGTGCTAGTGAGATGGGGACAGGGGACGATGAGCAGTTCTTC.

The V and J genes are TRBV9 and TRBJ2-1, with TRBD1 matching over 7 bases. Germline CDR1 and CDR2: SGDLS and YYNGEE. Germline trimming cut 0 bases from V and 3 bases from J; bases unmatched to any gene: 0. The CDR3 loop spans 14 amino acids. CDR3 residues: CASSVGQGYNEQFF. The CDR3 region has the DNA TGTGCCAGCAGCGTAGGACAGGGCTACAATGAGCAGTTCTTC. Together with reference TRBV9 and TRBJ2-1, the CDR3 gives the full variable domain: DSGVTQTPKHLITATGQRVTLRCSPRSGDLSVYWYQQSLDQGLQFLIQYYNGEERAKGNILERFSAQQFPDLHSELNLSSLELGDSALYFCASSVGQGYNEQFFGPGTRLTVL.

This clone was seen just once. The V gene is TRBV27, the J gene TRBJ2-5, with D tentatively TRBD1 (6 bases). V lost 5 bases and J 2 bases, leaving 12 bases between the germline ends. Germline CDR1 and CDR2: MNHEY and SMNVEV (reference sequence). CDR3 length: 14 amino acids. CDR3 amino acids: CASSIIGGQETQYF. For the CDR3, the DNA is TGTGCCAGCAGTATCATAGGGGGACAAGAGACCCAGTACTTC.

The V gene is TRBV7-2, the J gene TRBJ1-5; tentatively, D is TRBD1 (6 bases). Germline V gives CDR1 SGHTA, CDR2 FQGNSA. The V end was cut by 2 bases, the J end by 3 bases, with 11 bases between. The length of the CDR3 is 15 residues. DNA of the CDR3: TGTGCCAGCAGCTTACAACAGGGCGACAATCAGCCCCAGCATTTT. As protein: CASSLQQGDNQPQHF.

The genes are TRBV2 and TRBJ2-1; D is unclear. V was trimmed by 1 base and J by 2 bases, leaving 9 bases between them. Germline V gives CDR1 SNHLY, CDR2 FYNNEI. The CDR3 has 15 amino acids. In DNA form, the CDR3 reads TGTGCCAGCAGTGAAGGGGTAGCAACCTACAATGAGCAGTTCTTC. It specifies CASSEGVATYNEQFF.

The chain combines TRBV4-2 with TRBJ1-2; tentatively, D is TRBD1 (5 bases). The CDR3 length is 17 residues. CDR1 and CDR2 from the germline V gene are LGHNA and YNFKEQ. The V and J ends lost 0 bases and 3 bases respectively, with 17 bases between them. The CDR3 DNA follows: TGTGCCAGCAGCCAAGATTCTGGGGCAGCCACCTACTATGGCTACACCTTC. Protein sequence: CASSQDSGAATYYGYTF.

V and J are TRBV11-2 and TRBJ1-2, with 7 bases aligning to TRBD1. The CDR3 covers 15 residues. V gave up 0 bases and J gave up 8 bases; unmatched junction bases: 9. Germline V gene lookup returns CDR1 SGHAT and CDR2 FQNNGV. CDR3 nucleotide sequence: TGTGCCAGCAGCTTAGAAGGTATAGGGGGCATCGGCTACACCTTC. Translated: CASSLEGIGGIGYTF.

The chain recombines TRBV11-2 with TRBJ2-7, with D possibly TRBD2 on 6 matching bases. The CDR3 consists of 13 residues. Germline V lookup: CDR1 SGHAT, CDR2 FQNNGV. Trimming removed 1 base from V and 4 bases from J, with 8 bases in between. DNA of the CDR3: TGTGCCAGCAGCTTAGCTAGCGAGTACGAGCAGTACTTC. It is translated as CASSLASEYEQYF.

This clone was recorded at least ten times. The V gene is TRBV4-1, the J gene TRBJ1-2; D might be TRBD1 (6 bases). CDR1 is MGHRA, CDR2 YSYEKL, per germline. The germline V and J ends were trimmed by 0 bases and 8 bases, with 16 bases remaining between them. The CDR3 has 15 amino acids. The CDR3 loop is CASSQDERQAGGYTF. The DNA for the CDR3 is TGCGCCAGCAGCCAAGATGAGAGACAGGCGGGCGGCTACACCTTC.

This chain uses TRBV6-5 with TRBJ2-1; TRBD2 is a possible D gene (6 bases). CDR1 is MNHEY and CDR2 is SVGAGI in the germline V gene. The CDR3 contains 14 residues. The V end was cut by 10 bases, the J end by 8 bases, with 21 bases between. CDR3 protein: CATNLGGHPYEQFF. Here the CDR3 DNA reads TGTGCCACCAATCTAGGAGGGCATCCCTATGAGCAGTTCTTC.

The V gene is TRBV27, the J gene TRBJ2-5, with 7 bases aligning to TRBD1. The ends lost 3 bases at V and 2 bases at J; junction bases unmatched: 9. This CDR3 comprises 16 residues. CDR1 MNHEY and CDR2 SMNVEV come from the germline V gene (reference sequence). CDR3 in amino acids: CASSFYTGDSQETQYF. The CDR3 DNA reads TGTGCCAGCAGTTTCTATACCGGGGACAGTCAAGAGACCCAGTACTTC.